The entry that follows covers one T cell receptor beta chain sequence. This sample stems from a study of blood T cell repertoires in COVID-19. The protocol was immunoSEQ multiplex PCR, while the TCRdb copy is restricted to in-frame clones and leaves out a portion. The sample shows almost 85,000 clones, 83% of them seen only once. There are 16 residues in the CDR3. With 4 bases removed from V and 4 bases from J, the gap between germline ends came to 17 bases. The germline V gene encodes CDR1 SNHLY and CDR2 FYNNEI. The chain joins TRBV2 to TRBJ2-1; D is undetermined. Sequencing used peripheral blood. The source of this sequence is a man older than 75 with active or convalescent COVID-19. The CDR3 nucleotides read TGTGCCAGCAGTGTTGGTCGTAGCAGTTGGTACAATGAGCAGTTCTTC. Translated: CASSVGRSSWYNEQFF. The full variable domain, its missing parts supplied by reference TRBV2 and TRBJ2-1, is EPEVTQTPSHQVTQMGQEVILRCVPISNHLYFYWYRQILGQKVEFLVSFYNNEISEKSEIFDDQFSVERPDGSNFTLKIRSTKLEDSAMYFCASSVGRSSWYNEQFFGPGTRLTVL.